Listed below are T cell receptor beta chains from one sample, sequenced in a study of CD8 T cells in ankylosing spondylitis. TCRdb ran MiXCR on the 5' RACE reads and lists one entry per CDR3 protein. The repertoire consists of approximately 440,000 distinct CDR3 sequences, with 17% occurring once and the leading ten covering just over 1%. The sequenced sample consisted of blood, either unsorted or a sorted T cell fraction (not recorded which). The receptors were gathered from a male donor with ankylosing spondylitis. CDR3s include the opening cysteine and the closing phenylalanine or tryptophan. Each record gives: clone size, V gene, CDR3 length, D gene, J gene, CDR3 DNA, CDR3 protein. D genes are given only for firm matches. Only part of the rows carry a size: once, few, many, or a class if the clone is expanded.

many,TRBV4-2,12,.,TRBJ2-3,TGTGCCAGCAGCGCCCGACGAGATACGCAGTATTTT,CASSARRDTQYF
few,TRBV12-3/TRBV12-4,13,.,TRBJ1-2,TGTGCCAGCAGCTTACAGGTTCAAGGTGGCTACACCTTC,CASSLQVQGGYTF
few,TRBV5-1,14,.,TRBJ2-5,TGCGCCAGCAGCTTGGGACTAGTCCAAGAGACCCAGTACTTC,CASSLGLVQETQYF
few,TRBV9,17,.,TRBJ1-3,TGTGCCAGCAGCGTAGGGCGGAGGGGCCTCTCTGGAAACACCATATATTTT,CASSVGRRGLSGNTIYF
few,TRBV27,14,.,TRBJ1-4,TGTGCCAGCAGTTTGGGGGGGGCTTGGGGAAAACTGTTTTTT,CASSLGGAWGKLFF
few,TRBV12-3/TRBV12-4,15,.,TRBJ2-1,TGTGCCAGCAGTTTTGAGGGTTTTTCGTACAATGAGCAGTTCTTC,CASSFEGFSYNEQFF
few,TRBV5-1,15,.,TRBJ1-6,TGCGCCAGCAGCTTGTCAGGTTTAGCTTCCTCACCCCTCCACTTT,CASSLSGLASSPLHF
few,TRBV11-2,17,TRBD2,TRBJ2-6,TGTGCCAGCAGCTTAGTGTCGGGGGGCTCTGGGGCCAACGTCCTGACTTTC,CASSLVSGGSGANVLTF
.,TRBV7-8,20,TRBD2,TRBJ2-1,TGTGCCAGCAGCTCCGGAGCAGGGACTAGCGGTTCTCTACCCCACAATGAGCAGTTCTTC,CASSSGAGTSGSLPHNEQFF
.,TRBV21-1,12,.,TRBJ2-5,TGTGCCAGCAGCAAAGAAAGCGAGACCCAGTACTTC,CASSKESETQYF
.,TRBV10-2,13,.,TRBJ1-1,TGCGCCAGCACAGGTCGGCTGAACACTGAAGCTTTCTTT,CASTGRLNTEAFF
.,TRBV20-1,13,.,TRBJ2-5,TGCAGTGCCGTGACAGGGAGGGAAGAGACCCAGTACTTC,CSAVTGREETQYF
.,TRBV6-5,15,.,TRBJ1-4,TGTGCCAGCAGTTCACGGACGGCGAATAATGAAAAACTGTTTTTT,CASSSRTANNEKLFF
.,TRBV15,14,.,TRBJ1-6,TGTGCCACCAGCAGAGATCCAGATAATTCACCCCTCCACTTT,CATSRDPDNSPLHF
few,TRBV15,14,.,TRBJ1-1,TGTGCCACCAGCAGAGGGGGGATGAACACTGAAGCTTTCTTT,CATSRGGMNTEAFF
.,TRBV3-1,14,.,TRBJ2-5,TGTGCCAGCAGCCTCTGGACGGGGCAAGAGACCCAGTACTTC,CASSLWTGQETQYF
.,TRBV7-6,13,.,TRBJ1-4,TGTGCCAGCAGCCAGGGGACATATGAAAAACTGTTTTTT,CASSQGTYEKLFF
.,TRBV29-1,13,.,TRBJ2-7,TGCAGCGTTGAGGGGCGGGCCGGCCACGAGCAGTACTTC,CSVEGRAGHEQYF
.,TRBV11-2,15,TRBD1,TRBJ1-2,TGTGCCAGCAGCCCCTTCGACAGGGAGAGTCATGGCTACACCTTC,CASSPFDRESHGYTF
few,TRBV10-3,13,.,TRBJ2-3,TGTGCCATCACCTCATTAGGTACAGATACGCAGTATTTT,CAITSLGTDTQYF
.,TRBV20-1,14,.,TRBJ1-5,TGCAGTGCTAGTGGGGGGGTCGGCAATCAGCCCCAGCATTTT,CSASGGVGNQPQHF
few,TRBV6-1,18,TRBD1,TRBJ1-5,TGTGCCAGCAATCCTCCCGGACAGGGAGGATATAGCAATCAGCCCCAGCATTTT,CASNPPGQGGYSNQPQHF
.,TRBV28,14,TRBD2,TRBJ2-5,TGTGCCAGCAGAAAGAGCGGGAGTTTGGAGACCCAGTACTTC,CASRKSGSLETQYF
few,TRBV6-1,17,TRBD1,TRBJ1-1,TGTGCCAGCAGTGCAACAGGGGGGGCAGGGTGGAACACTGAAGCTTTCTTT,CASSATGGAGWNTEAFF
.,TRBV4-1,16,.,TRBJ1-6,TGCGCCAGCAGCCAAGCTAGCGGGCGTCATAATTCACCCCTCCACTTT,CASSQASGRHNSPLHF
many,TRBV12-3/TRBV12-4,14,TRBD1,TRBJ1-6,TGTGCCAGCAGTTTGGACAGGGGATTTTCACCCCTCCACTTT,CASSLDRGFSPLHF
.,TRBV10-3,13,.,TRBJ1-6,TGTGCCATCAGTGAGTGGGGAAATTCACCCCTCCACTTT,CAISEWGNSPLHF
many,TRBV5-1,18,TRBD2,TRBJ2-1,TGCGCCAGCAGCTTGAGACTAGCGGGAGCCACGGGAAAAAATGAGCAGTTCTTC,CASSLRLAGATGKNEQFF
.,TRBV15,14,.,TRBJ2-3,TGTGCCACCAGCAGAGATCTGAGCACAGATACGCAGTATTTT,CATSRDLSTDTQYF
few,TRBV6-4,16,TRBD2,TRBJ2-1,TGTGCCAGCAGTGACACTGGTAGCGGGAGTTATAATGAGCAGTTCTTC,CASSDTGSGSYNEQFF
few,TRBV29-1,10,TRBD2,TRBJ2-3,TGCAGCGTCCTAGCGGGAGTAAGGTATTTT,CSVLAGVRYF
many,TRBV12-3/TRBV12-4,15,.,TRBJ2-2,TGTGCCAGCAGGTGGGGTCTAACTCTCACCGGGGAGCTGTTTTTT,CASRWGLTLTGELFF
few,TRBV12-3/TRBV12-4,13,.,TRBJ2-7,TGTGCCAGCAGTTTAATTGAGCCGGACGAGCAGTACTTC,CASSLIEPDEQYF
.,TRBV5-1,15,TRBD1,TRBJ2-2,TGCGCCAGCAGCCTGACAGGGGCCAGGACCGGGGAGCTGTTTTTT,CASSLTGARTGELFF
few,TRBV6-1,13,TRBD1,TRBJ1-2,TGTGCCAGCAGCACCGGACAGGGACGTGGCTACACCTTC,CASSTGQGRGYTF
few,TRBV24-1,15,.,TRBJ2-3,TGTGCCACCAGTAAGACAGGTGGGTCAGGGGATACGCAGTATTTT,CATSKTGGSGDTQYF
.,TRBV7-9,14,.,TRBJ1-5,TGTGCCAGCAGCTTTACGGAACAGAATCAGCCCCAGCATTTT,CASSFTEQNQPQHF
few,TRBV12-3/TRBV12-4,11,.,TRBJ1-3,TGTGCCAGCAGTGGAGAAAACACCATATATTTT,CASSGENTIYF
few,TRBV12-3/TRBV12-4,14,.,TRBJ2-1,TGTGCCAGCAGTGGGGGCGACTCCTACAATGAGCAGTTCTTC,CASSGGDSYNEQFF
few,TRBV20-1,14,.,TRBJ2-1,TGCAGTGCTAGTACGGGACTCCCCCCCAATGAGCAGTTCTTC,CSASTGLPPNEQFF
few,TRBV24-1,16,TRBD2,TRBJ2-1,TGTGCCACCAGTGACCCTAGCGGGAGGGTCTACAATGAGCAGTTCTTC,CATSDPSGRVYNEQFF
.,TRBV11-2,15,TRBD2,TRBJ2-5,TGTGCCAGCAGAAGTTTAGCGGGGGTGCGAGAGACCCAGTACTTC,CASRSLAGVRETQYF
few,TRBV4-2,16,TRBD2,TRBJ2-7,TGTGCCAGCAGCCAAGCAGCGGGAGGGCCCGCCTACGAGCAGTACTTC,CASSQAAGGPAYEQYF
.,TRBV18,15,TRBD1,TRBJ2-7,TGTGCCAGCTCACCAGTCGGGACAGGAAGCTACGAGCAGTACTTC,CASSPVGTGSYEQYF
few,TRBV6-2/TRBV6-3,13,.,TRBJ1-2,TGTGCCAGCGGGGACCGGGAGCGCTATGGCTACACCTTC,CASGDRERYGYTF
.,TRBV5-1,14,.,TRBJ1-1,TGCGCCAGCAGCGCGACAGTGGGGGCCCGGGCAGCTTTCTTT,CASSATVGARAAFF
few,TRBV3-1,16,.,TRBJ2-7,TGTGCCAGCAGCCAAGAAGGAGGCCGAACGCGGATCGAGCAGTACTTC,CASSQEGGRTRIEQYF
.,TRBV5-1,13,.,TRBJ1-2,TGCGCCAGCAGCTTAGTGGACAGCTATGGCTACACCTTC,CASSLVDSYGYTF
many,TRBV12-3/TRBV12-4,15,.,TRBJ2-2,TGTGCCAGCAGTTTCAGTCAAACGAACACCGGGGAGCTGTTTTTT,CASSFSQTNTGELFF
.,TRBV6-5,15,TRBD2,TRBJ2-1,TGTGCCAGCAGTTTGGGGACTAGCAGATACAATGAGCAGTTCTTC,CASSLGTSRYNEQFF
.,TRBV5-4,15,TRBD1,TRBJ2-1,TGTGCCAGCAGCAACCCGGACAGGGCCATCGATGAGCAGTTCTTC,CASSNPDRAIDEQFF
many,TRBV20-1,13,.,TRBJ2-3,TGCAGTGCTAGAGTCCTAGATAGAGATACGCAGTATTTT,CSARVLDRDTQYF
.,TRBV5-1,16,TRBD1,TRBJ1-1,TGCGCCAGCAGCTTGGGGGTCAGGGGGCCGGACACTGAAGCTTTCTTT,CASSLGVRGPDTEAFF